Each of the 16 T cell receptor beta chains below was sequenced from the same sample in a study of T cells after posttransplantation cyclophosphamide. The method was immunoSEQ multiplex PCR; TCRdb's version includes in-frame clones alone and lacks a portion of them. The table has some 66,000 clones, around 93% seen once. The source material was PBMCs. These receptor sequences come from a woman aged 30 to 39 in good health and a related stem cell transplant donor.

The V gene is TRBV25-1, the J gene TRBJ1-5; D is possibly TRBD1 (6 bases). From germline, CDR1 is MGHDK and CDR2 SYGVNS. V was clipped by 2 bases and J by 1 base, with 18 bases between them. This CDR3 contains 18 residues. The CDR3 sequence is CASSERGGGKTSNQPQHF. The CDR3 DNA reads TGTGCCAGCAGTGAACGAGGGGGGGGGAAAACAAGCAATCAGCCCCAGCATTTT.

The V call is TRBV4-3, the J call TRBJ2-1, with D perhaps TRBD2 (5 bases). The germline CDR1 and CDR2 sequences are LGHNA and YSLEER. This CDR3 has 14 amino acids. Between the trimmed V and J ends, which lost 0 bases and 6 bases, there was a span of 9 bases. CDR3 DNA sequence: TGCGCCAGCAGCCAAGATTCTAGCCGCAATGAGCAGTTCTTC. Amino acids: CASSQDSSRNEQFF.

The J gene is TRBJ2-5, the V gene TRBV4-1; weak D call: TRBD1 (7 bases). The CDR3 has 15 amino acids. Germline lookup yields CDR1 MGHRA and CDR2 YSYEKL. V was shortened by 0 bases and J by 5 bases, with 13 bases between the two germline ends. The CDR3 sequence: CASSQDGGGRETQYF. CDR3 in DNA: TGCGCCAGCAGCCAAGATGGAGGGGGCCGGGAGACCCAGTACTTC.

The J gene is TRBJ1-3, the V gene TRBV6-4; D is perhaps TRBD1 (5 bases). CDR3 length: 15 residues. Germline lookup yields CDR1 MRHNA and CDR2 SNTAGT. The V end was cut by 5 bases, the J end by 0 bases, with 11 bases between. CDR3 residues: CASSLDSNSGNTIYF. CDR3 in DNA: TGTGCCAGCAGTCTAGACAGTAACTCTGGAAACACCATATATTTT.

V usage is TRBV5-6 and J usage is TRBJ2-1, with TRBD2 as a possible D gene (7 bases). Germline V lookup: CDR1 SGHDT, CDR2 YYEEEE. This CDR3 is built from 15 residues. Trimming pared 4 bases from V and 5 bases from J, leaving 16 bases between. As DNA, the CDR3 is TGTGCCAGCAGCGCCCGGGGGGCAGGAGACAATGAGCAGTTCTTC. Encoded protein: CASSARGAGDNEQFF.

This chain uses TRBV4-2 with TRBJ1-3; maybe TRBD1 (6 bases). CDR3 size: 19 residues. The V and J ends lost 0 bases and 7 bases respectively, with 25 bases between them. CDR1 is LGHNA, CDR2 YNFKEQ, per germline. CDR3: CASSQDRGGGQGTRNTIYF. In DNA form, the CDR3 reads TGTGCCAGCAGCCAAGATCGAGGGGGGGGGCAGGGGACTCGGAACACCATATATTTT.

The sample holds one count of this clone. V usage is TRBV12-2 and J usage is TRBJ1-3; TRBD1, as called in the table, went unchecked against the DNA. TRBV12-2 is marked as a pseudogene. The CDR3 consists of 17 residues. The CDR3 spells CASRLALRGLSGNTIYF. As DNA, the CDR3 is TGTGCAAGTCGCTTAGCGCTAAGGGGCTTGTCTGGAAACACCATATATTTT.

CDR3 DNA: TGTGCCAGTAGTAAAGCTCGGGCTAACTATGGCTACACCTTC. This encodes CASSKARANYGYTF. The chain recombines TRBV19 with TRBJ1-2; no reliable D call. Germline CDR1 reads LNHDA; CDR2 reads SQIVND (reference sequence). Trimming took off 4 bases at V and 0 bases at J, with 9 bases between the two ends. This CDR3 contains 14 residues.

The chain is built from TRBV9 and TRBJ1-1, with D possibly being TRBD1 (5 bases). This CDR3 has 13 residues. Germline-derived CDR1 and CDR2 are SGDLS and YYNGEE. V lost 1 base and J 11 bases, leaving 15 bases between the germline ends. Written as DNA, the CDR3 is TGTGCCAGCAGCGTAAATCCAGGGACTTTGGCTTTCTTT. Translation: CASSVNPGTLAFF. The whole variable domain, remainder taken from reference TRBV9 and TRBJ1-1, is DSGVTQTPKHLITATGQRVTLRCSPRSGDLSVYWYQQSLDQGLQFLIQYYNGEERAKGNILERFSAQQFPDLHSELNLSSLELGDSALYFCASSVNPGTLAFFGQGTRLTVV.

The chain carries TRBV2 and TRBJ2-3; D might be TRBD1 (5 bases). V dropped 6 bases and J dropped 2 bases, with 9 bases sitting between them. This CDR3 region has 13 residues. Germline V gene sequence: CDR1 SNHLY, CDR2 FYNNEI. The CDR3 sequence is CASSGHYTDTQYF. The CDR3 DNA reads TGTGCCAGCAGCGGACACTACACAGATACGCAGTATTTT.

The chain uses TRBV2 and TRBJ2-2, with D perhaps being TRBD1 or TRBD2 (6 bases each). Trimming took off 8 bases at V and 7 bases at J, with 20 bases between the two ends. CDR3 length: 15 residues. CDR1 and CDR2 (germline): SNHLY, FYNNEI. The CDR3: CASQRGVSVVGELFF. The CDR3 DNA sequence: TGTGCCAGCCAAAGGGGGGTATCAGTGGTCGGGGAGCTGTTTTTT.

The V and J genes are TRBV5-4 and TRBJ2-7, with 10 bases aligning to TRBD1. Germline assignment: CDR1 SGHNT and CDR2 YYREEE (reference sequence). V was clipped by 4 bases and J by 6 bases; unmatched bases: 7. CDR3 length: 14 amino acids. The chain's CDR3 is CASSRGTGVGEQYF. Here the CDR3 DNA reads TGTGCCAGCAGCCGAGGGACAGGGGTGGGCGAGCAGTACTTC.

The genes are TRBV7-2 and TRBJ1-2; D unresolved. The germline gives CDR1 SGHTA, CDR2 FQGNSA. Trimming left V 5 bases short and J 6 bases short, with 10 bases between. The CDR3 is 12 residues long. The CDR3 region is CASSHARNGYTF. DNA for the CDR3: TGTGCCAGCAGCCACGCCCGGAATGGCTACACCTTC. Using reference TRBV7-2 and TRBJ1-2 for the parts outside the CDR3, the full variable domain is GAGVSQSPSNKVTEKGKDVELRCDPISGHTALYWYRQSLGQGLEFLIYFQGNSAPDKSGLPSDRFSAERTGGSVSTLTIQRTQQEDSAVYLCASSHARNGYTFGSGTRLTVV.

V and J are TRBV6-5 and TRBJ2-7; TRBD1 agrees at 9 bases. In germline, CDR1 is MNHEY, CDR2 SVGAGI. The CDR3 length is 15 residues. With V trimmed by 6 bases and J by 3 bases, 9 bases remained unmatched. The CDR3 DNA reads TGTGCCAGCAGCGTTGGACAGGGGTCTATCTACGAGCAGTACTTC. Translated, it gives CASSVGQGSIYEQYF.

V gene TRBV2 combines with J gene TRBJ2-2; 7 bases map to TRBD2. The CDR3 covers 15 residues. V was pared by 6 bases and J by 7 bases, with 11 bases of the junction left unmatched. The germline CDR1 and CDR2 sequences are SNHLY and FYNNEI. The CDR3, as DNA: TGTGCCAGCAGAGCGGGGATCCCTGGGGGCGGGGAGCTGTTTTTT. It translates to CASRAGIPGGGELFF.

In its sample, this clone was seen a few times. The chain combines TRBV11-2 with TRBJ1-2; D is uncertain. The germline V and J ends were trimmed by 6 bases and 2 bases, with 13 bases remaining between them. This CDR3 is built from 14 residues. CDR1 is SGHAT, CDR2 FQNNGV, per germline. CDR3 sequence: CASSSPAGNYGYTF. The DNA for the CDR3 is TGTGCCAGCAGTTCGCCCGCGGGGAACTATGGCTACACCTTC.